This T cell receptor (beta chain) was sequenced during a study of PD-L1 blockade in urothelial cancer. Study context: Patients commenced atezolizumab in 2014, and it was given at 1,200 mg intravenously every 3 weeks. Male sex and bladder-origin urothelial cancer were recorded for twenty-five of 29 patients.

Germline CDR1 reads MNHEY; CDR2 reads SVGAGI. The CDR3 consists of 15 residues. V trimming: 6 bases; J trimming: 2 bases; junction bases outside the gene matches: 5. The study enrolled patients with locally advanced or metastatic urothelial carcinoma. Every PCR got spiked synthetic TCR analog templates. TCRdb keeps only in-frame clones here, not all; method: immunoSEQ multiplex PCR. The sample shows approximately 100,000 clones, 70% to 90% of them seen only once. The receptor comes from a man aged 50 or older with urothelial cancer. The genes are TRBV6-5 and TRBJ1-2; 11 bases agree with TRBD1. The sample consisted of PBMCs, taken around atezolizumab (anti-PD-L1) treatment. CDR3 bases: TGTGCCAGCAGCCCCGGGACAGGGGGGAACTATGGCTACACCTTC. It yields the protein CASSPGTGGNYGYTF.